The clone carrying this T cell receptor (beta chain) was picked up one time. This record belongs to a study of shared clonotypes between healthy human individuals. The CDR3 runs 15 residues. Between the trimmed V and J ends, which lost 0 bases and 6 bases, there was a span of 13 bases. Germline V lookup: CDR1 SGHRS, CDR2 YFSETQ. Produced via immunoSEQ multiplex PCR; TCRdb's table is partial and in-frame only. The sample contains 450,000 to 650,000 clones, roughly 79% of which appear only once. Sequenced sample: PBMCs. This clonotype was sampled from a woman aged 40-49 years in good health. Some clones in this sample may be carry-over from other donors' samples. This chain joins TRBV5-1 and TRBJ2-1, with D perhaps assigned TRBD1 or TRBD2 (5 bases each). CDR3 sequence (DNA): TGCGCCAGCAGCTTGGCGACGGGACGGGGCAATGAGCAGTTCTTC. Residues: CASSLATGRGNEQFF.